These 21 T cell receptor beta chains share one sample of origin, sequenced in a study of blood T cell repertoires in COVID-19. Libraries were prepared by immunoSEQ multiplex PCR; TCRdb keeps only in-frame clonotypes and omits some of them. The sample holds 200,000 or so clones, roughly 90% seen once. Sequenced sample: PBMCs or T cells enriched from blood (not recorded which). These receptors were taken from a woman in her thirties who had recovered from COVID-19.

The V call is TRBV5-4, the J call TRBJ1-4, with 11 bases fitting TRBD1. Trimming removed 7 bases from V and 2 bases from J; junction bases left unmatched: 4. Looked up from germline, CDR1 is SGHNT and CDR2 is YYREEE (reference sequence). This CDR3 comprises 15 residues. This chain's CDR3 is CASRDRGATNEKLFF. The CDR3 region has the DNA TGTGCCAGCCGGGACAGGGGGGCGACTAATGAAAAACTGTTTTTT.

The chain couples TRBV7-2 to TRBJ2-5, with 15 bases aligning to TRBD2. The CDR3 runs 17 residues. V shed 3 bases and J 5 bases; nucleotides not matched to a gene: 7. Germline V gene lookup returns CDR1 SGHTA and CDR2 FQGNSA. CDR3 residues: CASSFGTSGGYGETQYF. The DNA of the CDR3 is TGTGCCAGCAGCTTTGGGACTAGCGGGGGGTATGGGGAGACCCAGTACTTC.

The genes are TRBV7-9 and TRBJ1-6; 7 positions agree with TRBD1. The length of the CDR3 is 15 residues. CDR1 is SEHNR, CDR2 FQNEAQ, per germline (reference sequence). V was pared by 2 bases and J by 6 bases, with 4 bases of the junction left unmatched. This CDR3 reads CASSLRQGFNSPLHF. CDR3 DNA: TGTGCCAGCAGCTTACGACAGGGCTTTAATTCACCCCTCCACTTT.

This clone was seen only a few times. The chain combines TRBV10-3 with TRBJ1-2; D not resolved. In germline, CDR1 is ENHRY, CDR2 SYGVKD. V lost 8 bases and J 0 bases, leaving 13 bases between the germline ends. CDR3 size: 14 residues. The CDR3 nucleotides read TGTGCCATCTCAGATCTTCTTTCTAACTATGGCTACACCTTC. Encoded protein: CAISDLLSNYGYTF.

The V gene is TRBV10-3, the J gene TRBJ2-1, with 15 bases identical to TRBD2. This CDR3 region has 16 residues. The germline V gene has CDR1 ENHRY and CDR2 SYGVKD. The ends lost 6 bases at V and 7 bases at J; junction bases unmatched: 7. The CDR3 coding sequence is TGTGCCATCAGCCGGGGACTAGCGGGGGGCGGGAATGAGCAGTTCTTC. Translation: CAISRGLAGGGNEQFF.

The chain has TRBV9 and TRBJ2-1, with 11 positions matching TRBD2. Germline CDR1 is SGDLS and CDR2 is YYNGEE. The CDR3 runs 17 residues. V trimming: 0 bases; J trimming: 4 bases; junction bases outside the gene matches: 6. The CDR3 region is CASSVGLRTSGYNEQFF. For the CDR3, the DNA is TGTGCCAGCAGCGTAGGCCTCCGGACTAGCGGGTACAATGAGCAGTTCTTC.

The gene calls are TRBV7-9 and TRBJ1-1; tentatively, D is TRBD1 (6 bases). Germline V CDR1 and CDR2: SEHNR, FQNEAQ (reference sequence). The V and J ends lost 4 bases and 2 bases respectively, with 11 bases between them. This CDR3 spans 14 amino acids. CDR3 coding DNA: TGTGCCAGCAGCTACAGGGTCGACAACACTGAAGCTTTCTTT. Its protein is CASSYRVDNTEAFF.

This clone was counted many times. The V gene is TRBV6-5, the J gene TRBJ2-2; D call uncertain. Between the trimmed V and J ends, which lost 0 bases and 5 bases, there was a span of 7 bases. This CDR3 has 14 amino acids. Germline V gene sequence: CDR1 MNHEY, CDR2 SVGAGI. As DNA, the CDR3 is TGTGCCAGCAGTTACTCTTCCAGGACCGGGGAGCTGTTTTTT. Residues: CASSYSSRTGELFF.

The sample holds a few counts of this clone. V gene TRBV11-3 combines with J gene TRBJ1-6; 7 bases agree with TRBD1. The V gene end was trimmed by 5 bases and the J gene end by 6 bases; junction bases not matched to a gene: 4. Germline V CDR1 and CDR2: SGHNT, YENEEA. CDR3 length equals 14 residues. The CDR3 DNA sequence: TGTGCCAGCAGCGCGGGACAGACTAATTCACCCCTCCACTTT. It specifies CASSAGQTNSPLHF.

This clone was seen a handful of times. This chain links TRBV7-6 with TRBJ2-3; 11 bases line up with TRBD2. Germline V gene lookup returns CDR1 SGHVS and CDR2 FNYEAQ. This CDR3 is 18 amino acids long. V shed 3 bases, J shed 0 bases, and the junction held 8 bases outside the gene matches. CDR3 amino acids: CASSFGPGTSGSTDTQYF. CDR3 bases: TGTGCCAGCAGCTTCGGACCCGGGACTAGCGGAAGCACAGATACGCAGTATTTT.

The rearrangement links TRBV5-8 to TRBJ2-2; D perhaps matches TRBD1 (5 bases). The CDR3 loop spans 13 amino acids. From germline, CDR1 is SGHTS and CDR2 YDEGEE. Trimming took off 1 base at V and 5 bases at J, with 6 bases between the two ends. The CDR3 reads CASSLSGTGELFF. The CDR3 DNA is TGTGCCAGCAGCTTGTCAGGGACCGGGGAGCTGTTTTTT.

This rearrangement joins TRBV2 to TRBJ1-2; no clear D gene. Germline values: CDR1 SNHLY, CDR2 FYNNEI. This CDR3 contains 12 residues. V lost 7 bases and J lost 10, with 16 bases in between. The CDR3 bases are TGTGCCAGCACATTAAGAGGCCATACCTACACCTTC. This codes for CASTLRGHTYTF.

This chain links TRBV5-5 with TRBJ2-3, with TRBD2 identical over 9 bases. CDR3 length: 16 residues. V shed 6 bases and J 0 bases; nucleotides not matched to a gene: 8. Germline assignment: CDR1 SGHKS and CDR2 YYEKEE (reference sequence). CDR3 DNA: TGTGCCAGCAACCGAGTAGCGGGGGTGAGCACAGATACGCAGTATTTT. Translated: CASNRVAGVSTDTQYF.

The V and J genes are TRBV7-2 and TRBJ2-1; TRBD2 matches at 14 bases. Germline V gives CDR1 SGHTA, CDR2 FQGNSA. The V segment lost 5 bases and the J segment 9 bases; nucleotides outside the gene matches: 3. The CDR3 is 14 amino acids. The CDR3 is CASSRLAGGTEQFF. The CDR3 nucleotides are TGTGCCAGCAGCAGACTAGCGGGGGGGACTGAGCAGTTCTTC. Variable domain in full (rest from reference TRBV7-2 and TRBJ2-1): GAGVSQSPSNKVTEKGKDVELRCDPISGHTALYWYRQSLGQGLEFLIYFQGNSAPDKSGLPSDRFSAERTGGSVSTLTIQRTQQEDSAVYLCASSRLAGGTEQFFGPGTRLTVL.

This clone was counted a few times. The J gene is TRBJ2-7, the V gene TRBV4-3; weak D call: TRBD1 (6 bases). This CDR3 has 15 amino acids. V dropped 4 bases and J dropped 6 bases, with 19 bases sitting between them. From germline, CDR1 is LGHNA and CDR2 YSLEER. The DNA of the CDR3 is TGCGCCAGCAGCCGATACAGGGAAGTTGACTCCGAGCAGTACTTC. This encodes CASSRYREVDSEQYF.

The CDR3 region is CSGQGHYEQYF. The DNA for the CDR3 is TGCAGCGGACAGGGACACTACGAGCAGTACTTC. V is TRBV29-1 and J is TRBJ2-7, with 7 nucleotides matching TRBD1. CDR1 is SQVTM, CDR2 ANQGSEA, per germline. Trimming cost V 7 bases and J 3 bases; bases outside gene matches: 3. The length of the CDR3 is 11 residues.

The rearrangement links TRBV15 to TRBJ1-5, with D perhaps TRBD1 (6 bases). CDR3 size: 15 residues. Germline V gene data show CDR1 as LNHNV and CDR2 as YYDKDF (reference sequence). Trimming removed 5 bases from V and 6 bases from J, with 17 bases in between. This chain's CDR3 is CATSVIQGFGQPQHF. DNA of the CDR3: TGTGCCACCAGCGTAATACAGGGTTTCGGTCAGCCCCAGCATTTT.

The chain couples TRBV9 to TRBJ2-5, with 7 bases fitting TRBD1. This CDR3 has 15 residues. With V trimmed by 4 bases and J by 2 bases, 8 bases remained unmatched. The germline gives CDR1 SGDLS, CDR2 YYNGEE. The CDR3 protein is CASSTPETGQETQYF. CDR3 coding DNA: TGTGCCAGCAGCACCCCCGAGACAGGGCAAGAGACCCAGTACTTC.

This clone was detected only a few times. The chain couples TRBV2 to TRBJ1-6, with D tentatively TRBD1 (5 bases). CDR1 is SNHLY and CDR2 is FYNNEI in the germline V gene. Between the trimmed V and J ends, which lost 4 bases and 1 base, there was a span of 17 bases. The CDR3 sequence is 18 residues long. The CDR3 loop is CASSVLKGERSYNSPLHF. CDR3 coding DNA: TGTGCCAGCAGTGTTTTGAAAGGGGAAAGGTCCTATAATTCACCCCTCCACTTT.

The chain uses TRBV9 and TRBJ2-7; 7 bases align to TRBD1. This CDR3 contains 15 residues. From germline, CDR1 is SGDLS and CDR2 YYNGEE. The junction had 8 bases not matched to a gene; V was cut back by 0 bases and J by 5 bases. Here the CDR3 DNA reads TGTGCCAGCAGCGTAGGGGACCGGGACAGAGACGAGCAGTACTTC. Encoded protein: CASSVGDRDRDEQYF.

The chain employs TRBV5-6 and TRBJ2-7; TRBD1 matches 7 bases. V lost 5 bases to trimming and J lost 3 bases; unmatched junction nucleotides: 11. The germline CDR1 and CDR2 sequences are SGHDT and YYEEEE. CDR3 length: 15 amino acids. CDR3 nucleotide sequence: TGTGCCAGCAGTCGGGACAGCTTGAGACTCTACGAGCAGTACTTC. It codes for CASSRDSLRLYEQYF.